The 2 T cell receptor beta chains below come from one sample, sequenced in a study of Graves' ophthalmopathy and Graves' hyperthyroidism. Researchers took RNA transcripts and amplified TCR beta CDR3 regions from them. After a first-round RT-PCR with HTBI primers, a second-round multiplex PCR was run. TCRdb reprocessed the multiplex PCR reads via MiXCR and lists one record per CDR3 protein. The sample consists of hundreds of thousands of distinct CDR3 sequences, 20% to 25% of them appearing once. Sequencing was performed on peripheral blood. The receptors were sampled from a woman in her fifties or sixties with Graves' ophthalmopathy.

This clonotype has just a few counts. The chain uses TRBV10-1 and TRBJ2-4, with a possible D match to TRBD2 (6 bases). This CDR3 contains 12 residues. The germline CDR1 and CDR2 sequences are WNHNN and SYGVQD (reference sequence). V lost 8 bases, J lost 3 bases, and 8 bases lay in between. This CDR3 is CASQGGKNIQYF. CDR3 nucleotide sequence: TGCGCCAGCCAGGGAGGCAAAAACATTCAGTACTTC.

On this clonotype: One base away lies a much larger clone, so this may be a sequencing read error. V is TRBV12-3 or TRBV12-4 and J is TRBJ1-5, with 7 nucleotides matching TRBD1. CDR3 size: 14 residues. CDR3 loop: CAISLRGLGQPQHF. Written as DNA, the CDR3 is TGTGCCATCAGTTTAAGGGGGCTCGGTCAGCCCCAGCATTTT.